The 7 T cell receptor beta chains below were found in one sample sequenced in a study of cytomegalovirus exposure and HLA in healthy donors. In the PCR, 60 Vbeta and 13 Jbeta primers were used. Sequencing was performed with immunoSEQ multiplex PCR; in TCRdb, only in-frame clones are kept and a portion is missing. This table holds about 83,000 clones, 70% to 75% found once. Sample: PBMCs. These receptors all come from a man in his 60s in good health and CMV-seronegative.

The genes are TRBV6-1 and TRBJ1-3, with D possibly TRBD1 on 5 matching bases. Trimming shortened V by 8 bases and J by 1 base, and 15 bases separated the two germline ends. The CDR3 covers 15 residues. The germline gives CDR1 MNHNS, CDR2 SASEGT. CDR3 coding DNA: TGTGCCAGCCGAACATATCCAGGGTCTGGAAACACCATATATTTT. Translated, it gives CASRTYPGSGNTIYF.

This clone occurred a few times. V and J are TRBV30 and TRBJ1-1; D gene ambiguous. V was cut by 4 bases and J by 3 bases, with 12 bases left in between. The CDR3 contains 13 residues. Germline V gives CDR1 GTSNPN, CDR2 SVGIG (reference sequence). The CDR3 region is CAWMGLRDTEAFF. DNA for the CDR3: TGTGCCTGGATGGGCCTGAGGGACACTGAAGCTTTCTTT. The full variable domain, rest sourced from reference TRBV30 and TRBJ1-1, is SQTIHQWPATLVQPVGSPLSLECTVEGTSNPNLYWYRQAAGRGLQLLFYSVGIGQISSEVPQNLSASRPQDRQFILSSKKLLLSDSGFYLCAWMGLRDTEAFFGQGTRLTVV.

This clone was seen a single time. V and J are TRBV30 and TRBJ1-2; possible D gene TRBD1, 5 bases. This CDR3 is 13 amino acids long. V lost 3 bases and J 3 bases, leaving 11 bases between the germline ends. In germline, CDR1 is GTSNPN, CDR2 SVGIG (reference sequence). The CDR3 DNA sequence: TGTGCCTGGAGGTCAGGGCTTGACTATGGCTACACCTTC. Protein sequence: CAWRSGLDYGYTF.

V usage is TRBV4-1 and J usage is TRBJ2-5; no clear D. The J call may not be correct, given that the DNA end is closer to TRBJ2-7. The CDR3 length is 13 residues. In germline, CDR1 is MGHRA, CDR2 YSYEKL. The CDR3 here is CASSQRVSYEQYF. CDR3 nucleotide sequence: TGCGCCAGCAGCCAACGGGTCTCCTACGAGCAGTACTTC.

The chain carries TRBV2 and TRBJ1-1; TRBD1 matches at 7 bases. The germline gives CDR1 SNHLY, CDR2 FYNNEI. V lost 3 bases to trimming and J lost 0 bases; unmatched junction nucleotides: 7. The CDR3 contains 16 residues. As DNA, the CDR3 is TGTGCCAGCAGTGATTATCAGGGGGGAATGAACACTGAAGCTTTCTTT. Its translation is CASSDYQGGMNTEAFF.

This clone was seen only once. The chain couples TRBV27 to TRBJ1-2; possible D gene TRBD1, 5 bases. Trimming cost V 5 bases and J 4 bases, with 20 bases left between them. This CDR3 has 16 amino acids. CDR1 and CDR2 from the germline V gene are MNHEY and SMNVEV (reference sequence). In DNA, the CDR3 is TGTGCCAGCAGTCCACTAGGAGGGGCTCGGGGCTATGGCTACACCTTC. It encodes CASSPLGGARGYGYTF.

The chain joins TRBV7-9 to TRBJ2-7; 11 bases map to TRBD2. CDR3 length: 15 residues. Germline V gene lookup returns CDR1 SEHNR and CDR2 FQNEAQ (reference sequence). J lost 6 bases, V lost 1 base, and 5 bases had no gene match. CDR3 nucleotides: TGTGCCAGCAGCTTAGAGGCTAGCGGGGGGCTCGAGCAGTACTTC. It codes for CASSLEASGGLEQYF.